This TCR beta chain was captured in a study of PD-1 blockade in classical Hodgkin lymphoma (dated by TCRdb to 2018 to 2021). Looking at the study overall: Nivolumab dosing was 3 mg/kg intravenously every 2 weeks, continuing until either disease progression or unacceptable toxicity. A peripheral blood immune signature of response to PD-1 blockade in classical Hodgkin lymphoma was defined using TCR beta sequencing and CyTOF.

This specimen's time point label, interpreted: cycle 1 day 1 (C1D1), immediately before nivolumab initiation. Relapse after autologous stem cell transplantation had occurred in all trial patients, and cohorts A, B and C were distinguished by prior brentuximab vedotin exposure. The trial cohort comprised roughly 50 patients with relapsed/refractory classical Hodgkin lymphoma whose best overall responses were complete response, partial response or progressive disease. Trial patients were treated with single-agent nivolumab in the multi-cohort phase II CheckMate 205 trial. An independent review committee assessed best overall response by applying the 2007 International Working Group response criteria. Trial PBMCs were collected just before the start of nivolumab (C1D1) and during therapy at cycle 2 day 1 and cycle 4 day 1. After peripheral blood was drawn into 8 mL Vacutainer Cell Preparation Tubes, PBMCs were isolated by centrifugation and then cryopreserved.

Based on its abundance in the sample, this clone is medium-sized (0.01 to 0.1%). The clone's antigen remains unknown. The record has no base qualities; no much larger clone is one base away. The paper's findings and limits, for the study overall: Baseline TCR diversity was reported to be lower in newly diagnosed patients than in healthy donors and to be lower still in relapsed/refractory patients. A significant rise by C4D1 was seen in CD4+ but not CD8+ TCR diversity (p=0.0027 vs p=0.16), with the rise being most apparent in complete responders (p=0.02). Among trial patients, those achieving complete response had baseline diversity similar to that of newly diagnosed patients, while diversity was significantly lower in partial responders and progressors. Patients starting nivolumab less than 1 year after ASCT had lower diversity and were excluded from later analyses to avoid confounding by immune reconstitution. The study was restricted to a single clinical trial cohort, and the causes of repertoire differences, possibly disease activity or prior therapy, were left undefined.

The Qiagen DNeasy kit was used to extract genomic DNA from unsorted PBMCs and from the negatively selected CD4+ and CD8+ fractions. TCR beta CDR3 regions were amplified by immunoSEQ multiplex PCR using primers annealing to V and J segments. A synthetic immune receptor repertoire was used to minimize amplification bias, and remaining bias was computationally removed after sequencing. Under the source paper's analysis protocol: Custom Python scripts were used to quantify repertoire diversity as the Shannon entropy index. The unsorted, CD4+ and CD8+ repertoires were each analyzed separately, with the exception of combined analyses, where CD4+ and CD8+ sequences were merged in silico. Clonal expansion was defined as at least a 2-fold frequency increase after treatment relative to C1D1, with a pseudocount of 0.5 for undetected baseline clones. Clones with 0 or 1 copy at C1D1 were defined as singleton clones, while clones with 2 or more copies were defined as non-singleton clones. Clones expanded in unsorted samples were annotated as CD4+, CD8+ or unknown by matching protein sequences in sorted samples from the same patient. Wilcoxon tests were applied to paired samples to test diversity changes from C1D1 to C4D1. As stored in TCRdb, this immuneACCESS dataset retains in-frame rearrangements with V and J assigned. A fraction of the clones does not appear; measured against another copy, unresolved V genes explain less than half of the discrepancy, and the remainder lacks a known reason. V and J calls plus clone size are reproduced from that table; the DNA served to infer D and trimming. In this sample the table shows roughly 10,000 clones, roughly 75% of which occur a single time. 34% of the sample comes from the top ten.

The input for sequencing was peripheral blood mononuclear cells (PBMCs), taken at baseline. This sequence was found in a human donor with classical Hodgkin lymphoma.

In nucleotides, the sequence is TGTGCCAGCAGCTTGGTAGCCGGGGCTAATGAAAAACTGTTTTTT. Translated, it reads CASSLVAGANEKLFF. The chain links TRBV5-4 with TRBJ1-4; the D gene is unclear. From the cysteine up to the phenylalanine, the CDR3 has a length of 15 residues. The retained sequence is limited to the CDR3, 45 bases, with the frame set at the first base. CDR1 and CDR2, looked up from the germline V gene (reference sequence), are SGHNT and YYREEE. V is clipped by 0 bases and J by 3 bases, and the sequence between their germline boundaries is 9 bases long.